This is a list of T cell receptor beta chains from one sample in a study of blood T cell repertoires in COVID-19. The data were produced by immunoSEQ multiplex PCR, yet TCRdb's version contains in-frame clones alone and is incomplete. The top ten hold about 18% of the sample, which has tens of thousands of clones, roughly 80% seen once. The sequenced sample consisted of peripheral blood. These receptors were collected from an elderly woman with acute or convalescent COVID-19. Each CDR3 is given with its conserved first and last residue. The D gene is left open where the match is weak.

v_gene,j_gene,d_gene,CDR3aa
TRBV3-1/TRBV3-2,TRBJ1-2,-,CASSQDRGSGVVNYGYTF
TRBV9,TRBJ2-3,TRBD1,CASSVGQDLSTDTQYF
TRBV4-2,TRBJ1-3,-,CASSQARGSGNTIYF
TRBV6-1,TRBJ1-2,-,CASSELRLGRGNYGYTF
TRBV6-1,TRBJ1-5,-,CASSESVMGGLGQPQHF
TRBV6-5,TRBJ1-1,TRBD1,CASSYGQGLNTEAFF
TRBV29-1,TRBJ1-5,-,CSAQTANNQPQHF
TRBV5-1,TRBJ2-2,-,CASSLVLTGELFF
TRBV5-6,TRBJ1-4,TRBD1,CASSSSGQGGFEKLFF
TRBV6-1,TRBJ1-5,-,CASSEGPGGYQPQHF
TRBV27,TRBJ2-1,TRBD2,CASSRAGASYNEQFF
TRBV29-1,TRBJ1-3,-,CSVELPSSGNTIYF
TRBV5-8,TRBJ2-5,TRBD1,CASSWGQGWETQYF
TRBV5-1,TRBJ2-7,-,CASSVGGDGTYEQYF
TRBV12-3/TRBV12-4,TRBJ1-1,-,CASRGGLQAFF
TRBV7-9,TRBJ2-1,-,CASSPIAVLNEQFF
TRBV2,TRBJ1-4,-,CASSQSRVTNEKLFF
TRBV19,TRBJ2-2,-,CASSQGQFLHTGELFF
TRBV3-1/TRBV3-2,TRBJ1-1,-,CASSWIQGSTEAFF